Listed below are T cell receptor beta chains from one sample, sequenced in a study of a mutant IDH1 vaccine in newly diagnosed glioma. Produced via immunoSEQ multiplex PCR; TCRdb's table is partial and in-frame only. The profile shows about 36,000 clones, around nine tenths of them singletons. Sequenced here: PBMCs, sampled from a glioma patient treated with radiotherapy, temozolomide or both. The receptors derive from a man younger than 35 with glioma. CDR3s include the opening cysteine and the closing phenylalanine or tryptophan. The order of the fields is clone size, V gene, CDR3 protein. Size values are once, few and many counts, or a class for expanded clones, and some rows have none.

NA	TRBV6-5	CATGIHNEQFF
NA	TRBV27	CASSSTSGRGNEQFF
NA	TRBV5-1	CASSSGRVSGRDTQYF
NA	TRBV9	CASSVGTGEAFF
NA	TRBV11-2	CASSQSRVIGLNTEAFF
NA	TRBV6-5	CASSYGGTGYEQYF
NA	TRBV6-7	CASSWGGSSGSPNEQFF
NA	TRBV7-2	CASSLGSMNTGELFF
NA	TRBV27	CASSLLPFQPQHF
NA	TRBV10-2	CASSEITGELFF
NA	TRBV5-6	CASSWPRNTEAFF
NA	TRBV7-9	CASSLGTGAIKETQYF
once	TRBV5-1	CASSPRGESNQPQHF
NA	TRBV27	CASSFSGQGLSYEQYF
NA	TRBV28	CASSYGTSGTYEQYF
NA	TRBV7-2	CASSQGVQGGYTIYF
NA	TRBV11-2	CASSLGRENTEAFF
NA	TRBV30	CAWKPWVAGEQFF
NA	TRBV29-1	CSVEEASETYEQYF
NA	TRBV6-1	CASTRDRGYNEQFF
NA	TRBV5-4	CASSLGGTSRNEQFF
NA	TRBV4-1	CASSQDLGRQNTEAFF
NA	TRBV9	CASSVVSSGSTGELFF
NA	TRBV5-1	CASSKGRDNSPLHF
NA	TRBV12-5	CASGSAGGELFF
NA	TRBV10-3	CAISESAANEKLFF
NA	TRBV2	CASTEGRYTF
NA	TRBV7-9	CASSYLTGPNYGYTF